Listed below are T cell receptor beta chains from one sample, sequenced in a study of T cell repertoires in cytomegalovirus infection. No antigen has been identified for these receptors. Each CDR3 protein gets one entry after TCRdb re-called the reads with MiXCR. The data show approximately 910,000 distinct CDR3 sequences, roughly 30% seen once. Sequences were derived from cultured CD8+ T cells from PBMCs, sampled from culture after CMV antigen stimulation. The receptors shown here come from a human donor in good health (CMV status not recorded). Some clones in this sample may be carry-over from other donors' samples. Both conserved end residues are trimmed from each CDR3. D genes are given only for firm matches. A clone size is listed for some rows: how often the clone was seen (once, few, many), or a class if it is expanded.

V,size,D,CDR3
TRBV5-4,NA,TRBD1,ASSYYGQGLNQPQH
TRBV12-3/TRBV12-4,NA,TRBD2,ASSEVGGGWSGETQY
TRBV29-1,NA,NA,SVEDSGNIQY
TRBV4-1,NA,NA,ASGDRTYNEQF
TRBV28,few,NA,ASSFSTSRGDEKLF
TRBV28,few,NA,ASSQVWEAYNEQF
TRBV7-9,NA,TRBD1,ASSLSGQGAWGYT
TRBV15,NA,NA,ATSRERRDSPGCT
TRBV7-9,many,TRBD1,ASSLIMGQGGTGELF
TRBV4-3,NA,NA,ASSHGERTGELF
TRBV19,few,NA,ASSPRRQVAQPQH
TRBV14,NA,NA,ASSQSRGYGYT
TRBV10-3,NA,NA,AIRGWDEQF
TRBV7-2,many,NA,ASSRPGSDTAEAF
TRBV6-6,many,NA,ASTGYSNQPQH
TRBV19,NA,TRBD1,ASTGQGAYGYT
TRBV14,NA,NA,ASSQLVTGPYRIGYT
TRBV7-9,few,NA,ASSFFETGRYEQY
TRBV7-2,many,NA,ASSQQETQY
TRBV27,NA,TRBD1,ASSPKRRGLPNQPQH
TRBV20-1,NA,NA,SASYRFNTEAF
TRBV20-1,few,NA,SARSRPLHRGANVLT
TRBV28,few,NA,ASNPGGGSSGNTIY
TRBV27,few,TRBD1,ASSMPRDRGNPYNEQF
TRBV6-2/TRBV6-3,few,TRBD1,ASSYGYRGPNTEAF
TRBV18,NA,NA,ASSPPMVSTDTQY
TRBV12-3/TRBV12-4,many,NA,ASSSALGDFGANVLT
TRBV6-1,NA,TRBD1,ASNSDRVVWETQY
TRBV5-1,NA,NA,ASRTEIPTDTQY
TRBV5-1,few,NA,ASSLVSSGDGNTIY
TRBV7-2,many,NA,ASSLGPYTTTNTGELF
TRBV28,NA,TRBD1,ASSLGTAVAWLF
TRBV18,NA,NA,ASSPPGPFTGELF
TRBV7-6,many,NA,ASSSTVAGNTIY
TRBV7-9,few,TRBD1,ASNNLTGMNTEAF
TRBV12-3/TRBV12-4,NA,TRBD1,ASTLGQGEQF
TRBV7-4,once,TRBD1,ASSLGSDRAPEAS
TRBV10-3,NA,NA,AISESVRDRGNEQF
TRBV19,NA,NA,ASSPVSGEPF
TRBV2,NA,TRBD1,ASSTTGASNQPQH
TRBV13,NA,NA,ASSLGAPFNPRDEQY
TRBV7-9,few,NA,ASSWDIYSGNTIY
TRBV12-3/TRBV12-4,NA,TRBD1,ASSFLVPGQGRNEKLF
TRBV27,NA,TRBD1,ASSLIAGTGNQPQH
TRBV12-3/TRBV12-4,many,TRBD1,ASRRQGTYEQY
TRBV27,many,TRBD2,ASSLLTSGAQETQY
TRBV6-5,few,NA,ASTSLNRKVEQF
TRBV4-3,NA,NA,ASSQVGEMAKNIQY
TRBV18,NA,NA,ASSPGETVEQY
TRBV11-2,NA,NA,ASSLWSGPNYGYT
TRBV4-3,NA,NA,ASSPPESGNTIY
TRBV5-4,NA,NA,ASSSSAYNEQF
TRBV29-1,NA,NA,SVGKPTGDSGNTIY
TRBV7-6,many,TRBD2,ASSPLAGEIILETYEQY
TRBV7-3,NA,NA,ASSHLSGPANEQF
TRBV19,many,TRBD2,ASSIDPPGLAENEQF
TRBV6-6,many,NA,ASSSSGSNQPQH
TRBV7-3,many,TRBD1,ASSRSTGTGFHNEQF